The 22 T cell receptor beta chains presented below share a single source sample, sequenced in a study of identical twins. A single record per CDR3 protein comes from TCRdb applying MiXCR to the 5' RACE reads. The sample yields approximately 630,000 distinct CDR3 sequences, 7.1% seen once. The same sample was also studied in work on yellow fever vaccine responses in identical twins.

The specimen was PBMCs. Every receptor here comes from a woman younger than 30 in good health.

This clonotype was recorded at least ten times. This sequence joins TRBV28 and TRBJ1-1, with D hard to call. V was cut by 8 bases and J by 5 bases, with 15 bases left in between. CDR1 and CDR2 from the germline V gene are MDHEN and SYDVKM. This CDR3 is 13 amino acids long. CDR3 DNA sequence: TGTGCCAGCTCCCAAGTCCCCTTGACTGAAGCTTTCTTT. Translated: CASSQVPLTEAFF.

This clonotype was counted at least ten times. The rearrangement links TRBV27 to TRBJ2-3; 8 bases map to TRBD2. The trim removed 4 bases at V and 6 bases at J, leaving 9 bases unmatched. The CDR3 runs to 15 residues. Germline CDR1 and CDR2: MNHEY and SMNVEV (reference sequence). For the CDR3, the DNA is TGTGCCAGCAGTTCGTGGACTAGCTTTCTGGATACGCAGTATTTT. Encoded protein: CASSSWTSFLDTQYF.

This clonotype has at least ten counts. This chain uses TRBV5-1 with TRBJ2-1; D might be TRBD2 (6 bases). The length of the CDR3 is 14 residues. V was clipped by 0 bases and J by 7 bases, with 11 bases between them. Germline V gene lookup returns CDR1 SGHRS and CDR2 YFSETQ. For the CDR3, the DNA is TGCGCCAGCAGCTTGGGCGGGATAGCTAATGAGCAGTTCTTC. This codes for CASSLGGIANEQFF. The variable domain in full, with the rest retrieved from reference TRBV5-1 and TRBJ2-1, is KAGVTQTPRYLIKTRGQQVTLSCSPISGHRSVSWYQQTPGQGLQFLFEYFSETQRNKGNFPGRFSGRQFSNSRSEMNVSTLELGDSALYLCASSLGGIANEQFFGPGTRLTVL.

This clonotype occurred a few times. The gene calls are TRBV4-1 and TRBJ2-2, with 9 nucleotides matching TRBD2. The V segment lost 1 base and the J segment 8 bases; nucleotides outside the gene matches: 11. The CDR3 covers 17 residues. Germline assignment: CDR1 MGHRA and CDR2 YSYEKL. The CDR3 DNA reads TGCGCCAGCAGCCAAGGTGCGGCGGGGGGGCCGGATGGGGAGCTGTTTTTT. Residues: CASSQGAAGGPDGELFF.

The V call is TRBV19, the J call TRBJ2-7; no clear D gene. Germline CDR1 reads LNHDA; CDR2 reads SQIVND (reference sequence). The CDR3 spans 15 residues. Trimming removed 4 bases from V and 5 bases from J, with 18 bases in between. DNA for the CDR3: TGTGCCAGTAGTAAGAAGGGCCGGCCGGCTAACGAGCAGTACTTC. Its protein product is CASSKKGRPANEQYF.

A few counts support this clonotype. The chain couples TRBV12-3 or TRBV12-4 to TRBJ2-7, with D possibly matching TRBD1 (5 bases). The CDR3 is 14 residues long. V lost 6 bases and J lost 2, with 14 bases in between. The DNA of the CDR3 is TGTGCCAGCAGACCTGACAGTATCCCCTACGAGCAGTACTTC. The encoded protein is CASRPDSIPYEQYF.

The V and J genes are TRBV12-3 or TRBV12-4 and TRBJ2-2, with 9 bases fitting TRBD2. The length of the CDR3 is 15 residues. V trimming: 11 bases; J trimming: 4 bases; junction bases outside the gene matches: 11. CDR3 sequence reads: CAGGRGTSGTGELFF. The CDR3 nucleotides are TGTGCCGGCGGGAGGGGGACGTCGGGCACCGGGGAGCTGTTTTTT.

The chain carries TRBV7-6 and TRBJ1-1; weak D call: TRBD1 (5 bases). CDR1 and CDR2 (germline): SGHVS, FNYEAQ. The V gene lost 1 base and the J gene lost 5 bases, with 11 bases spanning the gap. The CDR3 extends over 14 amino acids. For the CDR3, the DNA is TGTGCCAGCAGCTTAGAGCAGGGTTGGACTGAAGCTTTCTTT. Its protein is CASSLEQGWTEAFF.

The rearrangement links TRBV12-3 or TRBV12-4 to TRBJ2-7; possibly TRBD2 for D (5 bases). This CDR3 is 17 amino acids long. V lost 2 bases, J lost 6 bases, and 23 bases lay in between. The CDR3 DNA follows: TGTGCCAGCAGTTTACACTTGACGGGGTCCCGGTTAGGCGAGCAGTACTTC. It is translated as CASSLHLTGSRLGEQYF.

The table lists this clonotype with a few counts. This chain connects TRBV18 to TRBJ1-2; 8 bases are a match to TRBD1. CDR1 KGHSH and CDR2 LQKENI come from the germline V gene. This CDR3 is built from 16 residues. The J segment lost 4 bases and the V segment lost 1 base, leaving 8 bases of the junction unmatched. The CDR3 DNA reads TGTGCCAGCTCACCACAGGTGGCAGGGGGCTTCTATGGCTACACCTTC. Translated: CASSPQVAGGFYGYTF.

This clonotype was counted between two and nine times. The chain employs TRBV14 and TRBJ2-3; D is perhaps TRBD2 (6 bases). The CDR3 runs 16 residues. Germline V CDR1 and CDR2: SGHDN, FVKESK. V was trimmed by 4 bases and J by 5 bases, leaving 19 bases between them. CDR3 in DNA: TGTGCCAGCAGCCTTACCGGGAGCCGCCCAATAGATACGCAGTATTTT. Translated, it gives CASSLTGSRPIDTQYF.

The chain is built from TRBV4-1 and TRBJ2-7; D ambiguous. There are 15 residues in the CDR3. The ends were cut back, 0 bases at V and 6 bases at J, with 15 bases in the middle. Germline CDR1 MGHRA, CDR2 YSYEKL. The DNA for the CDR3 is TGCGCCAGCAGCCAAGAAGGGTCGAGGAGCAGCGAGCAGTACGTC. Its translation is CASSQEGSRSSEQYV.

This rearrangement joins TRBV29-1 to TRBJ1-5, with TRBD1 as a possible D gene (6 bases). Per the germline V gene, CDR1 is SQVTM and CDR2 is ANQGSEA. The CDR3 runs to 13 residues. V was shortened by 5 bases and J by 3 bases, with 11 bases between the two germline ends. CDR3 DNA: TGCAGCGTTTCGGGGGCGGTCAATCAGCCCCAGCATTTT. It translates to CSVSGAVNQPQHF.

At least ten counts were recorded for this clonotype. The rearrangement links TRBV12-3 or TRBV12-4 to TRBJ2-1; 8 nucleotides align to TRBD2. The ends lost 5 bases at V and 2 bases at J; junction bases unmatched: 2. This CDR3 comprises 14 residues. In DNA form, the CDR3 reads TGTGCCAGCAGTCGGACTAGCACCTACAATGAGCAGTTCTTC. This codes for CASSRTSTYNEQFF.

This clonotype occurred many times. This rearrangement joins TRBV7-9 to TRBJ2-7; D gene unclear. Germline V gene data show CDR1 as SEHNR and CDR2 as FQNEAQ (reference sequence). The CDR3 has 13 amino acids. Trimming left V 2 bases short and J 6 bases short, with 11 bases between. The CDR3 DNA follows: TGTGCCAGCAGCTTAATCCTCGACCCCGAGCAGTACTTC. Translated, it gives CASSLILDPEQYF.

This clonotype was detected ten times or more. The J gene is TRBJ2-7, the V gene TRBV20-1; 8 nucleotides line up with TRBD1. J lost 2 bases, V lost 0 bases, and 3 bases had no gene match. Germline CDR1 reads DFQATT; CDR2 reads SNEGSKA (reference sequence). The CDR3 is 14 residues long. CDR3 protein: CSAREQGGTYEQYF. CDR3 nucleotide sequence: TGCAGTGCTAGAGAACAGGGGGGAACCTACGAGCAGTACTTC.

The chain recombines TRBV15 with TRBJ2-7; 8 bases agree with TRBD1. Germline V gene lookup returns CDR1 LNHNV and CDR2 YYDKDF (reference sequence). This CDR3 spans 12 amino acids. J gave up 2 bases and V 11 bases, and 5 bases lay outside the gene matches. The CDR3 DNA reads TGTGCCCCCCCGGGACAGGCCTACGAGCAGTACGTC. Translating gives CAPPGQAYEQYV.

This clonotype was seen more than once but under ten times. This rearrangement joins TRBV5-1 to TRBJ2-1; 14 bases line up with TRBD2. The CDR3 sequence is 19 residues long. Germline V CDR1 and CDR2: SGHRS, YFSETQ. V dropped 0 bases and J dropped 0; count of bases not matched to a gene: 5. The CDR3 reads CASSLGGLAGVSSYNEQFF. DNA of the CDR3: TGCGCCAGCAGCTTGGGGGGACTAGCGGGAGTTAGCTCCTACAATGAGCAGTTCTTC.

Comment on this clonotype: This may arise from a read error, as a much more abundant clone is one base away. The V and J genes are TRBV10-3 and TRBJ2-1; D unclear. Germline CDR1 and CDR2: ENHRY and SYGVKD. Trimming removed 5 bases at V and 2 bases at J, with 25 bases between. This CDR3 has 19 amino acids. The CDR3 sequence is CAISKMPTSQAHTYNEQFF. The CDR3 DNA follows: TGTGCCATCAGTAAAATGCCCACTTCCCAGGCTCATACCTACAATGAGCAGTTCTTC.

V is TRBV12-5 and J is TRBJ1-3, with D possibly matching TRBD1 (5 bases). The CDR3 is made up of 14 amino acids. Germline V gene lookup returns CDR1 LGHNT and CDR2 FRNRAP. V was cut by 1 base and J by 2 bases, with 6 bases left in between. CDR3 sequence reads: CASGLGGPGNTIYF. CDR3 DNA sequence: TGTGCTAGTGGTTTGGGGGGACCTGGAAACACCATATATTTT. Full variable domain (rest looked up from reference TRBV12-5 and TRBJ1-3): DARVTQTPRHKVTEMGQEVTMRCQPILGHNTVFWYRQTMMQGLELLAYFRNRAPLDDSGMPKDRFSAEMPDATLATLKIQPSEPRDSAVYFCASGLGGPGNTIYFGEGSWLTVV.

The chain carries TRBV24-1 and TRBJ2-1; D remains ambiguous. V dropped 1 base and J dropped 6 bases, with 12 bases sitting between them. Germline values: CDR1 KGHDR, CDR2 SFDVKD. The length of the CDR3 is 15 residues. The CDR3 protein is CATSDFRSTPNEQFF. Written as DNA, the CDR3 is TGTGCCACCAGTGATTTCAGGTCGACCCCCAATGAGCAGTTCTTC.

This chain connects TRBV19 to TRBJ1-5; D gene uncertain. There are 12 residues in the CDR3. V gave up 2 bases and J gave up 7 bases, with 6 bases separating them. Germline CDR1 reads LNHDA; CDR2 reads SQIVND (reference sequence). The CDR3 DNA reads TGTGCCAGTAGTATACTGGGACAGCCCCAGCATTTT. Encoded protein: CASSILGQPQHF.